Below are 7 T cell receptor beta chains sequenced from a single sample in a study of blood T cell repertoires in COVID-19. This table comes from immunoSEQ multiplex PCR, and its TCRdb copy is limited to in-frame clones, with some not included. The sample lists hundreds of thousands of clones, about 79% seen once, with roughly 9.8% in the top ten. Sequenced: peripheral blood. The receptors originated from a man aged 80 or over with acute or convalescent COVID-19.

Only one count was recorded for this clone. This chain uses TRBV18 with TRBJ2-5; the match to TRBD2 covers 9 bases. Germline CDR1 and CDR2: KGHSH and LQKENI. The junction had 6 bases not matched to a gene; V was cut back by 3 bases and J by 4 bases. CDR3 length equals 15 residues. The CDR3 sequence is CASSPLGTSLETQYF. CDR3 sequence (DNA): TGTGCCAGCTCACCTCTTGGGACTAGCCTAGAGACCCAGTACTTC.

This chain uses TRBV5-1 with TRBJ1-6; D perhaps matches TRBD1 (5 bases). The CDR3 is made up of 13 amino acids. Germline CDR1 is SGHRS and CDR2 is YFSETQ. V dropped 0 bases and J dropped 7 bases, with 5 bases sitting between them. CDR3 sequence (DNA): TGCGCCAGCAGCTTGGAGGGGAATTCACCCCTCCACTTT. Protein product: CASSLEGNSPLHF.

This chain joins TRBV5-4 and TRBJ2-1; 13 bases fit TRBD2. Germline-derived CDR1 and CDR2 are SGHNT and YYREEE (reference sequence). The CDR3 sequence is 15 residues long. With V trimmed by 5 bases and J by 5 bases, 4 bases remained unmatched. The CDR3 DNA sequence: TGTGCCAGCAGACCCGGGACTAGCGGGAACAATGAGCAGTTCTTC. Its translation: CASRPGTSGNNEQFF.

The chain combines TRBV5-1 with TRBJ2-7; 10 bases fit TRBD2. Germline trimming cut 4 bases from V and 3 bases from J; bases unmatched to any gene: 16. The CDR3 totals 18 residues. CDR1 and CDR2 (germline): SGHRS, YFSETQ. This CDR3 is CASSPSRDSSGRVYEQYF. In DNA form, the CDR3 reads TGCGCCAGCAGCCCTAGTCGAGACAGCAGCGGGAGGGTCTACGAGCAGTACTTC.

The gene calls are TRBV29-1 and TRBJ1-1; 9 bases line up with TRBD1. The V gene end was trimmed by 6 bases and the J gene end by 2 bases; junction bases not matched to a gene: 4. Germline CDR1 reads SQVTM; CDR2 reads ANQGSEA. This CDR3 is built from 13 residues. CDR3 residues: CSVVGQGNTEAFF. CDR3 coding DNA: TGCAGCGTCGTGGGACAGGGCAACACTGAAGCTTTCTTT.

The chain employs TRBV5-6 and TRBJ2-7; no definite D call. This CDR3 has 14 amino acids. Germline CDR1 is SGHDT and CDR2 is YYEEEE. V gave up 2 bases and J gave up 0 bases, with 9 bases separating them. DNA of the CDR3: TGTGCCAGCAGCTTCCGGGTGAGCTCCTACGAGCAGTACTTC. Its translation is CASSFRVSSYEQYF.

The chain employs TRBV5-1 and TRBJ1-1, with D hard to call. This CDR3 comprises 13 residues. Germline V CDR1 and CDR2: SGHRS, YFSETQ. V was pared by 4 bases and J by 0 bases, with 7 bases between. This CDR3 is CASSVDMNTEAFF. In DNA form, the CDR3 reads TGCGCCAGCAGCGTCGACATGAACACTGAAGCTTTCTTT.